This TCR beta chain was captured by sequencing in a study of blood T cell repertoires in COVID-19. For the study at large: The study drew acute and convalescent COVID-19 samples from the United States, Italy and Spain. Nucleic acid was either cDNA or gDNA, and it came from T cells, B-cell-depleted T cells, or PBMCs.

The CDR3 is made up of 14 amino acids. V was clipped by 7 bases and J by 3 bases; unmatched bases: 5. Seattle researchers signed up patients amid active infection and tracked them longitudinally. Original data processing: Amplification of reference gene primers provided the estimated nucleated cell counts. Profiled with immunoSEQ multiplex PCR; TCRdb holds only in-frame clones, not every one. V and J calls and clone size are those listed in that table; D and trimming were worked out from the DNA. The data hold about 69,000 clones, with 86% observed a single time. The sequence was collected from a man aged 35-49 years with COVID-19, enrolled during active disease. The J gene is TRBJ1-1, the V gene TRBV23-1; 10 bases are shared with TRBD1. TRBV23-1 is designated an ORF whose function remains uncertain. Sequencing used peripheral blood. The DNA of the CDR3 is TGCGCCAGCATCCGGACAGGGGGGGACACTGAAGCTTTCTTT. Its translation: CASIRTGGDTEAFF.